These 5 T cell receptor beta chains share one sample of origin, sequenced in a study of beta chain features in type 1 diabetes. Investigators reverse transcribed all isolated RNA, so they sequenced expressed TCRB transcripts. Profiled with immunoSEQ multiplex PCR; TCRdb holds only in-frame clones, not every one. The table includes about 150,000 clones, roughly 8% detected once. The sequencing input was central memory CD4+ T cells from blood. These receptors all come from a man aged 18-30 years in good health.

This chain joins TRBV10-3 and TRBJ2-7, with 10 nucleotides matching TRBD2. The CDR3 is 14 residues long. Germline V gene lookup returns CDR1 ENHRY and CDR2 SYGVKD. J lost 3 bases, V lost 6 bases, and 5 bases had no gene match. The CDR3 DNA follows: TGTGCCATCAGCGCCGGGACTAGCGACTACGAGCAGTACTTC. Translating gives CAISAGTSDYEQYF.

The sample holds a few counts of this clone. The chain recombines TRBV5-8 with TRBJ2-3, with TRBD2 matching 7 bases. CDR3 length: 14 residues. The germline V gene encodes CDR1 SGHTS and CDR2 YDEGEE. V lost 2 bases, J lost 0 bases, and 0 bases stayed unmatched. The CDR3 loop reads CASSLAGSTDTQYF. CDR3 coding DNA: TGTGCCAGCAGCTTAGCGGGGAGCACAGATACGCAGTATTTT.

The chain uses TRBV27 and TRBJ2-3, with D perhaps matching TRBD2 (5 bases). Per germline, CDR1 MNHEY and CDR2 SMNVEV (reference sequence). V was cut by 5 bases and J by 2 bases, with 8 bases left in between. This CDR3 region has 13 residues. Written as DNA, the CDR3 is TGTGCCAGCAGTCTCGGGGACACAGATACGCAGTATTTT. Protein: CASSLGDTDTQYF.

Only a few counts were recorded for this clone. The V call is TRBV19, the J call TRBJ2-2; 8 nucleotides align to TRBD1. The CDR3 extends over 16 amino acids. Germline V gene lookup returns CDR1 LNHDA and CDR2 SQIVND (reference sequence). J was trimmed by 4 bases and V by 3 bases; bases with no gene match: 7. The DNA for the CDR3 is TGTGCCAGTAGTATCCCCGGGACAGGCCCCACCGGGGAGCTGTTTTTT. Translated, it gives CASSIPGTGPTGELFF.

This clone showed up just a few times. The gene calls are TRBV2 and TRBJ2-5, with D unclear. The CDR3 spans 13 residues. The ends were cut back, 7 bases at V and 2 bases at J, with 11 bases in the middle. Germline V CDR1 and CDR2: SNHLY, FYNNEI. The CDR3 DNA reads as TGTGCCAGCATTAAGCAGGAACAAGAGACCCAGTACTTC. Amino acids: CASIKQEQETQYF.